Included here is one T cell receptor (beta chain) sequence, with context. Trimming removed 0 bases from V and 4 bases from J, with 13 bases in between. Germline loops: CDR1 MNHEY, CDR2 SVGAGI. This CDR3 comprises 16 residues. Per the original methods: Amplification of reference gene primers was used by the study to estimate nucleated cell counts. TCRdb's copy holds only in-frame clones and misses some; the assay was immunoSEQ multiplex PCR. Clone size and the V and J calls come from that table; the DNA yielded D and trimming. Altogether about 160,000 clones are present, roughly four fifths being singletons, with the ten largest covering 11%. The sample comes from a study of blood T cell repertoires in COVID-19. Overall study: Italy, Spain and the United States were the sources of the convalescent and acute COVID-19 samples.

This chain links TRBV6-5 with TRBJ2-1; D unclear. The sequence came from a man aged 55 to 69 with active or convalescent COVID-19. Sequenced: peripheral blood. CDR3 in amino acids: CASSYSSRVVYNEQFF. DNA of the CDR3: TGTGCCAGCAGTTACTCGAGTCGGGTCGTTTACAATGAGCAGTTCTTC.